A selection of T cell receptor beta chains follows, all from one sample in a study of early T cells in non-severe SARS-CoV-2 infection. A single record per CDR3 protein comes from TCRdb applying MiXCR to the 5' RACE reads. The table lists tens of thousands of distinct CDR3 sequences, roughly 10% of them singletons. The material sequenced was whole blood. The source is an adult who was a healthcare worker with PCR-confirmed SARS-CoV-2 infection or an uninfected control (not recorded which). CDR3s include the opening cysteine and the closing phenylalanine or tryptophan. The order of the fields is D gene, clone size, J gene, V gene, CDR3 protein, CDR3 DNA. The D gene is left open where the match is weak. Only some rows state a clone size, as once, few, many or a class for expanded clones.

- - TRBJ2-1 TRBV11-2 CASSFRVEQFF TGTGCCAGCAGCTTCAGGGTTGAGCAGTTCTTC
- - TRBJ2-3 TRBV5-4 CASSFGDALYTQYF TGTGCCAGCAGCTTTGGGGACGCACTTTACACGCAGTATTTT
- many TRBJ2-2 TRBV29-1 CSVNGFTNTGELFF TGCAGCGTCAACGGGTTTACTAACACCGGGGAGCTGTTTTTT
TRBD2 many TRBJ2-1 TRBV29-1 CSVVGLAGVKRENEQFF TGCAGCGTTGTTGGACTAGCGGGAGTAAAGCGGGAAAATGAGCAGTTCTTC
- many TRBJ1-1 TRBV12-3/TRBV12-4 CASSPRGRTEAFF TGTGCCAGCAGTCCCAGGGGTCGCACTGAAGCTTTCTTT
TRBD1 many TRBJ1-2 TRBV4-3 CASSQELDRVYGYTF TGCGCCAGCAGCCAAGAATTGGACAGGGTATACGGCTACACCTTC
- few TRBJ1-5 TRBV6-6 CASSYLGGQPQHF TGTGCCAGCAGTTACCTTGGTGGTCAGCCCCAGCATTTT
TRBD1 few TRBJ2-5 TRBV5-1 CASSLGQGQETQYF TGCGCCAGCAGCTTGGGACAGGGACAAGAGACCCAGTACTTC
TRBD2 many TRBJ2-1 TRBV7-3 CASSLDRAGDHEQFF TGTGCCAGCAGCCTCGACAGAGCGGGAGATCATGAGCAGTTCTTC
- many TRBJ1-5 TRBV4-1 CASSHFLPGVTAQPQHF TGCGCCAGCAGCCATTTCCTTCCGGGGGTTACAGCTCAGCCCCAGCATTTT